This T cell receptor beta chain was sequenced in a study of cytomegalovirus exposure and HLA in healthy donors (dated 2017 in TCRdb). Context from the whole study: An earlier analysis of approximately 640 of the donors reported 250 to 350 Gb of sequence data and approximately 110 million unique TCR beta sequences from approximately 180 million T cells. Roughly 300 gigabases of sequencing data and 70 million to 100 million unique TCR sequences made up an early release that covered roughly 670 HLA-typed donors. The genetic ancestry cluster associated with self-reported Caucasian donors included over 80% of the 398 genotyped donors. The study aimed to test whether cataloging public T cell receptors could reveal signatures of past pathogen exposure. The T cell repertoires of 550 to 850 subjects were profiled by immunosequencing and related to cytomegalovirus serostatus. A separate validation cohort of approximately 120 different subjects was used in addition to the roughly 670-subject first cohort. The study combined high-throughput TCR immunosequencing, statistical association of individual TCRs with disease status, and machine learning to predict cytomegalovirus infection status. To study patterns of TCR occurrence, a later analysis re-analyzed previously published TCR beta repertoires from hundreds of donors and added high-resolution HLA genotyping. Rather than using new phenotypic data, the later analysis identified candidate immune exposures from TCR beta sequences and from how often those sequences occurred across donors. To decide whether each TCR beta V gene segment behaved as functional or pseudogenic, an earlier analysis of approximately 590 of the donors relied on high-throughput TCR beta sequencing. Alongside the repertoire data, information on donor age, sex, ethnicity and CMV serostatus was compiled. A later genetic analysis took genome-wide SNP genotypes for about 55% of the 666 donors and used that subset as a discovery cohort. Every discovery cohort repertoire had been produced on one sequencing platform. Both class I and class II loci were covered by HLA typing, at four-digit resolution. Typing coverage differed by locus: A, B, C, DRB1 and DQB1 were typed in roughly 620-630 donors, DQA1 in about 500, DPA1 in 600 to 610, and DPB1 in just under 490. Four to six DR-DQ haplotypes were handled as single units for association and clustering because linkage in the cohort was strong. On average, about 240,000 unique TCR beta nucleotide sequences were sequenced per donor among about 400 genotyped donors of the cohort, with around 19% of those sequences being non-productive.

V is pruned by 5 bases and J by 5 bases, leaving 7 bases of the junction without a gene match. The CDR3 holds 16 amino acids from the cysteine to the phenylalanine. Only the CDR3 DNA is retained, 48 bases long and in frame from the first base. The germline V gene (reference sequence) gives CDR1 as MNHEY and CDR2 as SMNVEV. Overall study results and their limits: A later genetic analysis associated a missense DCLRE1C variant with V-gene and J-gene trimming of TCR beta chains, and an independent cohort replicated the association. A cluster of highly shared sequence variants was judged likely to represent a technical artifact of the sequencing pipeline. A later analysis found that HLA-associated TCR beta chains were more clonally expanded and had lower generation probabilities than equally common non-associated chains. In a later genetic analysis, fewer N-insertions in productive TCRs were reported among donors in an Asian-associated ancestry cluster than the 666-donor mean. A further reported finding was that TCR beta sequences accurately predicted the HLA-A and HLA-B alleles for most subjects in the first cohort. The 87-base-pair reads could not distinguish some IMGT-functional V segments, including TRBV6-2 and TRBV6-3, so those segments were excluded. The presence/absence analyses assumed that sequencing depth was roughly uniform across donors, and that assumption may not be true. A few of the identified cytomegalovirus-associated TCR beta chains were confirmed in vitro to be specific for cytomegalovirus antigens. According to the authors, the approach could potentially be generalized to other disease states and immunological phenotypes. According to a later analysis, parvovirus B19, influenza, CMV and Epstein-Barr virus appeared linked to several top co-occurrence clusters. The only immune exposure information available for the cohort was CMV serostatus. In an earlier analysis of around 600 of the donors, most TCR beta V segments were observed in productive rearrangements about 87% or about 30% of the time, broadly matching IMGT annotations. Linkage disequilibrium might explain the correlated functional status among segregating V segments, but an unknown experimental factor could not be excluded. The cohort was sequenced for TCR beta chains only, and without alpha or paired-chain data the features that could be detected were limited. In both the original and validation cohorts, the classifier was reported to diagnose cytomegalovirus status with high specificity and sensitivity. In a later analysis, the rate of TCR association differed among HLA loci, with DRB1 alleles having the most associated TCRs and HLA-C alleles having the fewest. Strong co-occurrence of HLA alleles, especially DR and DQ, made assigning TCR associations to individual alleles difficult. A later analysis associated about 16,000 TCR beta sequences with specific HLA alleles at a false discovery rate of 0.05. Because HLA typing was missing for some donors at each locus, association tests included only the typed subset. Because counts were too low, seventeen rarely observed V segments, including chromosome 9 orphons, were excluded from the earlier analysis of several hundred of the donors. Most TCR sequences were seen in very few donors, while some public TCRs were found in many individuals. A later analysis found that most CMV-associated TCR beta chains appeared HLA-restricted, with HLA associations seemingly driven largely by CMV exposure. The study gave a list of 150 to 200 TCR beta chains associated with cytomegalovirus.

Library construction relied on the immunoSEQ multiplex PCR assay. The multiplex PCR relied on a mix of 60 forward primers for TCR Vbeta segments and 13 reverse primers for TCR Jbeta segments. The CDR3 region of rearranged TCR beta genes was amplified from genomic DNA by a multiplex PCR assay. On the Illumina HiSeq System, the amplified TCR beta libraries were sequenced as 87-base-pair reads. From the authors' description of their analysis: Across the 500 to 700 repertoires, a later analysis counted around 80 million unique TCR beta chains, about 10 million of which were shared by at least two donors. Raw reads were error-corrected and collapsed into unique sequences with a nearest-neighbor algorithm that merged closely related sequences to remove PCR and sequencing errors. Alignment of CDR3 sequences to IMGT reference sequences was used to assign V, D and J gene segments. Each retained sequence needed at least a six-nucleotide match to both a V gene segment and a J gene segment. Rearrangements were classified as productive when the CDR3 lacked stop codons and remained in frame with V and J, and all other rearrangements were classified as non-productive. CDR3 was defined by IMGT convention, running from the second conserved V-encoded cysteine to the conserved J-encoded phenylalanine. In an earlier analysis of some 550 of the donors, sequences lacking an unambiguous match to a single V gene segment were excluded. An earlier analysis of approximately 590 of the donors classified V segments as functional when productive rearrangements were above 56.7% and as segregating when the standard deviation between donors was above 5%. To diagnose cytomegalovirus status from the catalog of TCR beta chain sequences, a statistical classification framework was built. A later analysis assigned V and J genes by comparing TCR nucleotide sequences with IMGT/GENE-DB human TR gene sequences. In a later analysis, CDR3 sequences and most-parsimonious VDJ recombination scenarios were assigned using the TCRdist pipeline. A later analysis defined each TCR beta chain by its CDR3 amino acid sequence plus V-gene family, and excluded reads lacking a unique V-gene family. To address suspected cross-contamination and a sequencing artifact, a later analysis removed 592 highly shared, low-generation-probability nucleotide sequences. In a later analysis, a clonal expansion index for each public chain was calculated from normalized within-repertoire ranks of inferred template counts. A later analysis computed generation probabilities with a VDJ recombination model fitted to out-of-frame rearrangements, and checked the results against IGoR. Hypergeometric tests were used in a later analysis to score TCR-TCR, TCR-HLA and TCR-CMV co-occurrence, with a repertoire-size bias correction applied to the TCR pairs. False discovery rates were estimated in a later analysis by permuting HLA or CMV assignments 20 times. In a later analysis, co-occurring TCRs were grouped using DBSCAN, and TCRdist sequence similarity was added for clustering within HLA-allele-positive subsets. Repertoires with fewer than 30,000 or more than 120,000 public chains, plus five repertoires with anomalous nucleotide sharing, were excluded from co-occurrence clustering. The clones in this table, taken by TCRdb from immuneACCESS, are in-frame only. Not every clone is retained; where verified, under half of the shortfall comes from an unresolved V gene, and the cause of the rest is unknown. V and J calls plus clone size are reproduced from that table; the DNA served to infer D and trimming. This sample comprises 150,000 to 200,000 clones, around 78% of them detected only once. Around 1.5% of the sample rests with the top ten.

The cohort comprised some 680 healthy bone marrow donors. Cohort members were all nominally healthy when sampled, although unrecorded immune exposures were likely present. The donor tested CMV seronegative and was one of the 352 seronegative cohort members. A peripheral blood sample was collected from each donor, and TCR beta sequencing was performed on peripheral blood mononuclear cells. The Qiagen DNeasy Blood Extraction Kit was used to extract genomic DNA from the blood cell samples. A word on this clone: What antigen it recognizes has not been identified. No per-base quality is available; no much larger clone lies one base away.

The chain couples TRBV27 to TRBJ2-2; the central 11 bases match TRBD2. Sequencing input: PBMCs. The receptor was derived from a middle-aged man in good health and CMV-seronegative. The CDR3 corresponds to CASSRRLAGGTGELFF. At the DNA level, the sequence is TGTGCCAGCAGTCGTAGGCTAGCGGGAGGTACCGGGGAGCTGTTTTTT.